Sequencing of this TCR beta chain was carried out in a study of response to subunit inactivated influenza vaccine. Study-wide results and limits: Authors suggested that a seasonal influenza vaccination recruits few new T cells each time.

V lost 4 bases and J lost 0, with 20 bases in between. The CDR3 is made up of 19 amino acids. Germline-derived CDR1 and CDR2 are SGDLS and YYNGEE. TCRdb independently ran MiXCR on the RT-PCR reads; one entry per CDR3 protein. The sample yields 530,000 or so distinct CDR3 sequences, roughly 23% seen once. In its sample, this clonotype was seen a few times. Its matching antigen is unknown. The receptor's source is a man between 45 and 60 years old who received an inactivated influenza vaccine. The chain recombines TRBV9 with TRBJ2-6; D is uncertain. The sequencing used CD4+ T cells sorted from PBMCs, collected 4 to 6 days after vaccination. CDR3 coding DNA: TGTGCCAGCAGCCCCCTAAGCCCCGGACGGGCCTCTGGGGCCAACGTCCTGACTTTC. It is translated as CASSPLSPGRASGANVLTF.